This TCR beta chain was sequenced during a study of T cell repertoires in cytomegalovirus infection (dated by TCRdb to about 2019). Study-wide context: Alongside well-studied HLA-B-restricted epitopes, the peptide stimulations were aimed at recently identified HLA-C-restricted CMV epitopes, whose presentation resists viral immunomodulation. Donor HLA type was relevant to the analysis, because carriage of CMV infection together with the matching HLA type was indicated by public TCR beta signatures.

Study-wide conclusions, independent of this receptor: Carriers of CMV infection plus the relevant HLA type were discriminated by the cumulative frequency of public TCR beta family members in the study cohort and in an independent roughly 370-donor cohort. The ex vivo response was dominated by HLA-C-restricted CMV-specific TCR beta clonotypes, which also provided the single most frequent clonotype in two of eight donors.

About this clonotype: Its antigen remains undetermined. Nothing much larger sits one base from this clone, and base qualities are not available.

CDR1 and CDR2 are drawn from the germline V gene (reference sequence): DFQATT, SNEGSKA. The CDR3 spans 16 residues, from the cysteine through the phenylalanine. The sequence is cut down to CDR3 DNA, 48 bases in frame from base 1. Cut back by 2 bases and 0 bases, the V and J ends lie 14 bases apart. Sample treatment or condition, as interpreted from the label and publication: in vitro stimulation with specific CMV peptide epitopes to enrich CMV-specific T cells. TCRdb records Illumina HiSeq 1500 as the sequencer. The public reads were run again by TCRdb, first through fastp at Q25 and then through MiXCR, and only productive beta chains were kept. Entries that share a CDR3 protein sequence are merged under the most common genes and DNA. The sample table records some 800,000 distinct CDR3 sequences; approximately 30% of these occur just once. The top ten clones comprise 9.5% to 15% of the sample.

The source is a human donor in good health (CMV status not recorded). Some clones in this sample may be carry-over from other donors' samples. The V and J genes are TRBV20-1 and TRBJ1-3; a weak D assignment points to TRBD1 (5 bases agree). Sequenced here: cultured CD8+ T cells from PBMCs, sampled from culture after CMV antigen stimulation. This receptor has the CDR3 CSARPLDGHSGNTIYF. The base sequence is TGCAGTGCTAGACCTTTGGACGGACACTCTGGAAACACCATATATTTT.